The rows below give T cell receptor beta chains drawn from one sample of a study of shared clonotypes between healthy human individuals. The method was immunoSEQ multiplex PCR; TCRdb's version includes in-frame clones alone and lacks a portion of them. The sample holds about 690,000 clones, 90% seen once. The source material was memory CD8+ T cells from PBMCs. Source of these receptors: a man between 18 and 35 years old in good health. Some clones in this sample may be carry-over from other donors' samples. Each CDR3 is given with its conserved first and last residue. The D gene is left open where the match is weak. Expanded clones get a size class; other rows say once, few or many, or leave the size out.

V	size	J	D	CDR3	DNA
TRBV7-8	-	TRBJ2-3	-	CASGGGRRSTDTQYF	TGTGCCAGCGGCGGAGGGCGGCGGTCCACAGATACGCAGTATTTT
TRBV6-5	-	TRBJ2-3	-	CASSSPSFGPDTQYF	TGTGCCAGCAGTTCGCCCAGTTTTGGCCCAGATACGCAGTATTTT
TRBV19	-	TRBJ1-1	TRBD1	CASSIGTGVEAFF	TGTGCCAGTAGTATCGGGACAGGGGTAGAAGCTTTCTTT
TRBV4-3	-	TRBJ2-7	TRBD2	CASSQDRGRSYEQYF	TGCGCCAGCAGCCAAGATCGCGGGAGGTCGTACGAGCAGTACTTC
TRBV16	-	TRBJ2-1	TRBD1	CASSPAQGVYNEQFF	TGTGCCAGCAGCCCGGCCCAGGGGGTCTACAATGAGCAGTTCTTC
TRBV4-2	once	TRBJ2-2	-	CASSQDPGTTGELFF	TGTGCCAGCAGCCAAGATCCGGGAACAACCGGGGAGCTGTTTTTT
TRBV6-5	-	TRBJ2-2	TRBD2	CATGTSGNTGELFF	TGTGCCACCGGGACTAGCGGAAACACCGGGGAGCTGTTTTTT
TRBV7-9	-	TRBJ2-2	TRBD1	CASSLPLGTGDTGELFF	TGTGCCAGCAGCCTCCCCTTGGGGACAGGAGACACCGGGGAGCTGTTTTTT
TRBV7-9	-	TRBJ2-2	-	CASRLGQMNTGELFF	TGTGCCAGCAGACTAGGACAGATGAACACCGGGGAGCTGTTTTTT
TRBV6-1	-	TRBJ2-1	TRBD2	CASSEGLGLGFYNEQFF	TGTGCCAGCAGTGAGGGTTTGGGACTAGGATTTTACAATGAGCAGTTCTTC
TRBV11-2	few	TRBJ1-4	TRBD1	CASSDITGANEKLFF	TGTGCCAGCAGCGATATAACAGGGGCTAATGAAAAACTGTTTTTT
TRBV9	once	TRBJ2-2	-	CASSVDVGYQSGELFF	TGTGCCAGCAGCGTAGACGTCGGGTATCAATCCGGGGAGCTGTTTTTT
TRBV5-1	few	TRBJ1-2	TRBD1	CASSPRQGTGEGYTF	TGCGCCAGCAGCCCCCGACAGGGGACGGGAGAGGGCTACACCTTC
TRBV11-2	-	TRBJ2-6	-	CATPGAGANVLTF	TGTGCCACTCCAGGGGCTGGGGCCAACGTCCTGACTTTC
TRBV19	few	TRBJ1-1	-	CASSAPGPQNTEAFF	TGTGCCAGTAGTGCCCCGGGACCACAGAACACTGAAGCTTTCTTT
TRBV28	few	TRBJ1-1	-	CASSYQYTEAFF	TGTGCCAGCAGTTATCAGTACACTGAAGCTTTCTTT
TRBV7-8	-	TRBJ1-5	-	CASSPRGKNSNQPQHF	TGTGCCAGCAGCCCCCGGGGGAAGAATAGCAATCAGCCCCAGCATTTT
TRBV27	-	TRBJ2-2	TRBD2	CASSLSYNSGKGGELFF	TGTGCCAGCAGTTTATCGTATAATAGCGGGAAGGGCGGGGAGCTGTTTTTT
TRBV27	-	TRBJ2-1	TRBD2	CASSLRSGSLNEQFF	TGTGCCAGCAGTTTGCGGAGCGGGAGTTTGAATGAGCAGTTCTTC
TRBV4-1	-	TRBJ1-1	TRBD1	CASSQGQGARTEAFF	TGCGCCAGCAGCCAAGGACAGGGGGCGAGGACTGAAGCTTTCTTT
TRBV9	once	TRBJ2-5	TRBD1	CASSVEAGGRRETQYF	TGTGCCAGCAGCGTAGAGGCAGGGGGCAGGCGGGAGACCCAGTACTTC
TRBV2	-	TRBJ2-5	TRBD1	CASSAPSDRGQETQYF	TGTGCCAGCAGTGCCCCCTCGGACAGGGGTCAAGAGACCCAGTACTTC
TRBV30	-	TRBJ2-5	-	CAWQFPKRAWGETQYF	TGTGCCTGGCAGTTTCCCAAACGTGCCTGGGGGGAGACCCAGTACTTC
TRBV6-7	once	TRBJ2-7	-	CASSLFRYGVYFYEQYF	TGTGCCAGCAGCCTCTTCAGGTACGGCGTTTATTTCTACGAGCAGTACTTC
TRBV5-4	-	TRBJ1-1	-	CASSTQTGLRGSGTEAFF	TGTGCCAGCAGCACTCAAACAGGGTTAAGGGGGTCGGGCACTGAAGCTTTCTTT
TRBV19	-	TRBJ2-1	TRBD1	CASSLWTGTNEQFF	TGTGCCAGTAGTTTATGGACAGGGACGAATGAGCAGTTCTTC
TRBV6-1	-	TRBJ1-5	TRBD1	CASSGSTGGLQPQHF	TGTGCCAGCAGTGGTTCGACAGGGGGCCTCCAGCCCCAGCATTTT
TRBV29-1	-	TRBJ1-2	-	CSVLPGETNYGYTF	TGCAGCGTTCTCCCCGGGGAAACAAACTATGGCTACACCTTC
TRBV5-4	-	TRBJ1-2	-	CASSLWAIALDYGYTF	TGTGCCAGCAGCTTGTGGGCAATCGCGTTAGACTATGGCTACACCTTC
TRBV7-3	-	TRBJ1-2	-	CASSLIDRIGASFYGYTF	TGTGCCAGCAGCTTAATTGACAGGATCGGCGCCTCCTTCTATGGCTACACCTTC
TRBV25-1	-	TRBJ1-2	-	CARGFVSHYNYGYTF	TGTGCCAGGGGTTTTGTGTCGCATTATAACTATGGCTACACCTTC
TRBV9	-	TRBJ2-7	-	CASSVRGGHEQYF	TGTGCCAGCAGCGTTCGAGGAGGCCACGAGCAGTACTTC
TRBV4-1	-	TRBJ2-1	-	CASSVGMSSYNEQFF	TGCGCCAGCAGTGTCGGGATGAGCTCCTACAATGAGCAGTTCTTC
TRBV10-1	-	TRBJ2-2	-	CASSESYRAVGELFF	TGCGCCAGCAGTGAGTCTTACAGGGCTGTCGGGGAGCTGTTTTTT
TRBV11-2	-	TRBJ2-7	-	CASSLDPRNEQYF	TGTGCCAGCAGCTTAGATCCTAGAAACGAGCAGTACTTC
TRBV28	-	TRBJ2-3	-	CASKKSSFRPHSTDTQYF	TGTGCCAGCAAAAAATCCTCTTTTCGGCCCCACAGCACAGATACGCAGTATTTT
TRBV28	once	TRBJ2-3	TRBD2	CASSLLAGADTQYF	TGTGCCAGCAGTTTGCTAGCGGGAGCCGATACGCAGTATTTT
TRBV2	-	TRBJ1-3	-	CASREYRGNTIYF	TGTGCCAGCAGGGAGTACAGGGGAAACACCATATATTTT
TRBV28	once	TRBJ1-5	-	CASSLVGGIYSQPQHF	TGTGCCAGCAGTTTAGTGGGGGGCATTTACAGTCAGCCCCAGCATTTT
TRBV27	-	TRBJ1-5	-	CASSPLDRFNQPQHF	TGTGCCAGCAGCCCGCTGGACCGCTTCAATCAGCCCCAGCATTTT
TRBV19	-	TRBJ2-3	-	CASSDGDRETQYF	TGTGCCAGTAGTGACGGGGACCGAGAGACGCAGTATTTT
TRBV6-1	-	TRBJ2-2	-	CATNEPGLFFGELFF	TGTGCCACCAACGAACCGGGACTCTTCTTCGGGGAGCTGTTTTTT
TRBV4-1	-	TRBJ2-3	-	CASSQESGVADTDTQYF	TGCGCCAGCAGCCAAGAATCCGGGGTAGCGGACACAGATACGCAGTATTTT
TRBV7-2	-	TRBJ2-7	-	CASSVRLLYEQYF	TGTGCCAGCAGCGTTCGGCTCCTCTACGAGCAGTACTTC
TRBV27	-	TRBJ1-1	-	CASSSGSEAFF	TGTGCCAGCAGTTCAGGTAGTGAAGCTTTCTTT
TRBV9	-	TRBJ2-7	TRBD2	CASSVGLARGEQYF	TGTGCCAGCAGCGTAGGACTAGCGAGGGGAGAGCAGTACTTC
TRBV10-3	-	TRBJ2-7	TRBD1	CAISVGQGRLVEQYF	TGTGCCATCAGTGTGGGACAGGGGAGGTTAGTCGAGCAGTACTTC
TRBV27	-	TRBJ2-2	-	CASSSSYYSFTGELFF	TGTGCCAGCAGTTCTAGCTACTACTCCTTCACCGGGGAGCTGTTTTTT
TRBV4-2	few	TRBJ2-7	TRBD2	CASSQDNSGPYEQYF	TGTGCCAGCAGCCAAGATAATAGCGGGCCCTACGAGCAGTACTTC
TRBV19	-	TRBJ2-7	-	CASSMRTSYEQYF	TGTGCCAGTAGTATGCGGACCTCCTACGAGCAGTACTTC
TRBV13	once	TRBJ2-7	-	CASSPAGPSYEQYF	TGTGCCAGCAGCCCCGCAGGGCCCTCCTACGAGCAGTACTTC
TRBV6-5	few	TRBJ1-1	-	CATSLRDRSTEAFF	TGTGCCACCTCCCTTCGAGACAGGAGCACTGAAGCTTTCTTT